Listed below are T cell receptor beta chains from one sample, sequenced in a study of blood T cell repertoires in COVID-19. Generated by immunoSEQ multiplex PCR, the TCRdb table keeps only in-frame clones and is missing some. The repertoire has 120,000 to 150,000 clones, roughly 85% of them found once; the top ten carry roughly 2.6%. The sample comprised peripheral blood. These TCRs come from a human donor with acute or convalescent COVID-19. The donor label of this sample is uncertain. The CDR3 runs from the conserved cysteine through the conserved F or W. The D gene is left open where the match is weak. Clone size is shown for a subset of rows, as once, few, many or a class of expanded clone.

d_gene	abundance	v_gene	j_gene	CDR3aa	CDR3nt
-	once	TRBV10-3	TRBJ1-1	CAISRRANTEAFF	TGTGCCATCAGTCGCAGGGCGAACACTGAAGCTTTCTTT
TRBD1	-	TRBV5-1	TRBJ1-2	CASSGGTGGYGYTF	TGCGCCAGCAGCGGAGGGACAGGGGGCTATGGCTACACCTTC
TRBD2	once	TRBV6-5	TRBJ2-5	CASSYSAGRGETQYF	TGTGCCAGCAGTTATTCAGCGGGAAGAGGAGAGACCCAGTACTTC
-	once	TRBV5-1	TRBJ2-5	CASTLGGSRETQYF	TGCGCCAGCACCTTGGGTGGGAGTAGGGAGACCCAGTACTTC
TRBD2	-	TRBV6-5	TRBJ2-3	CASSYSPSGRTDTQYF	TGTGCCAGCAGTTACTCTCCCAGCGGGAGAACAGATACGCAGTATTTT
-	many	TRBV4-3	TRBJ2-3	CASSQDTGMVTDTQYF	TGCGCCAGCAGCCAAGATACAGGGATGGTTACAGATACGCAGTATTTT
TRBD2	-	TRBV6-2/TRBV6-3	TRBJ2-3	CASSLTSGKGTDTQYF	TGTGCCAGCAGTTTGACTAGCGGGAAGGGCACAGATACGCAGTATTTT
TRBD1	-	TRBV29-1	TRBJ2-3	CSVQTGTDTDTQYF	TGCAGCGTTCAGACAGGGACAGACACAGATACGCAGTATTTT
-	once	TRBV4-3	TRBJ2-5	CASSRITGDGETQYF	TGCGCCAGCAGCCGGATTACGGGAGATGGTGAGACCCAGTACTTC
-	-	TRBV6-5	TRBJ2-5	CASSYPSQETQYF	TGTGCCAGCAGTTATCCGTCGCAAGAGACCCAGTACTTC
TRBD2	-	TRBV4-3	TRBJ2-7	CASSQDLAGSTQQYF	TGCGCCAGCAGCCAAGACCTAGCGGGGTCTACGCAGCAGTACTTC
TRBD1	-	TRBV24-1	TRBJ1-2	CATSVQGANGYTF	TGTGCCACCAGTGTCCAGGGGGCAAATGGCTACACCTTC
TRBD1	once	TRBV7-9	TRBJ1-4	CASSTRDSRATNEKLFF	TGTGCCAGCAGCACCCGGGACAGCCGTGCAACTAATGAAAAACTGTTTTTT
TRBD2	-	TRBV5-6	TRBJ2-3	CASSLKTSGGGNTQYF	TGTGCCAGCAGCTTGAAGACTAGCGGGGGCGGTAATACGCAGTATTTT
-	-	TRBV19	TRBJ1-1	CASRASRLRGPTLGTEAFF	TGTGCCAGTAGGGCTTCGAGGTTGCGGGGACCCACCCTGGGCACTGAAGCTTTCTTT
TRBD2	-	TRBV27	TRBJ2-3	CASSLGLAGATDTQYF	TGTGCCAGCAGTTTAGGACTAGCGGGGGCAACAGATACGCAGTATTTT
TRBD2	-	TRBV5-5	TRBJ2-3	CASSLTSGSPDTQYF	TGTGCCAGCAGCTTGACTAGCGGGAGCCCAGATACGCAGTATTTT
TRBD1	-	TRBV7-2	TRBJ1-5	CASSLARGQGRKPQHF	TGTGCCAGCAGCTTAGCGCGAGGACAGGGGCGAAAGCCCCAGCATTTT
TRBD1	few	TRBV5-1	TRBJ2-7	CASSFTGDTYEQYF	TGCGCCAGCAGCTTTACAGGGGATACCTACGAGCAGTACTTC
-	-	TRBV3-1/TRBV3-2	TRBJ1-4	CASSQVTAEKLFF	TGTGCCAGCAGCCAAGTGACAGCTGAAAAACTGTTTTTT
-	-	TRBV24-1	TRBJ2-1	CATSAPGSASRNEQFF	TGTGCCACCAGTGCCCCGGGGTCGGCTAGCCGCAATGAGCAGTTCTTC
TRBD1	-	TRBV18	TRBJ1-2	CASSDREPFYGYTF	TGTGCCAGCTCAGACAGGGAACCATTCTATGGCTACACCTTC
TRBD1	once	TRBV4-1	TRBJ2-7	CASSRFAGTGSYEQYF	TGCGCCAGCAGCCGCTTTGCCGGGACAGGGAGCTACGAGCAGTACTTC
TRBD2	-	TRBV30	TRBJ2-3	CAWSVGLAGTDTQYF	TGTGCCTGGAGTGTGGGGCTAGCGGGTACAGATACGCAGTATTTT
TRBD1	once	TRBV14	TRBJ2-7	CASSRLGTGGRYEQYF	TGTGCCAGCAGCCGCCTAGGGACAGGGGGACGCTACGAGCAGTACTTC
TRBD1	-	TRBV2	TRBJ1-1	CASSKRDRNTEAFF	TGTGCCAGCAGTAAGAGGGACAGGAACACTGAAGCTTTCTTT